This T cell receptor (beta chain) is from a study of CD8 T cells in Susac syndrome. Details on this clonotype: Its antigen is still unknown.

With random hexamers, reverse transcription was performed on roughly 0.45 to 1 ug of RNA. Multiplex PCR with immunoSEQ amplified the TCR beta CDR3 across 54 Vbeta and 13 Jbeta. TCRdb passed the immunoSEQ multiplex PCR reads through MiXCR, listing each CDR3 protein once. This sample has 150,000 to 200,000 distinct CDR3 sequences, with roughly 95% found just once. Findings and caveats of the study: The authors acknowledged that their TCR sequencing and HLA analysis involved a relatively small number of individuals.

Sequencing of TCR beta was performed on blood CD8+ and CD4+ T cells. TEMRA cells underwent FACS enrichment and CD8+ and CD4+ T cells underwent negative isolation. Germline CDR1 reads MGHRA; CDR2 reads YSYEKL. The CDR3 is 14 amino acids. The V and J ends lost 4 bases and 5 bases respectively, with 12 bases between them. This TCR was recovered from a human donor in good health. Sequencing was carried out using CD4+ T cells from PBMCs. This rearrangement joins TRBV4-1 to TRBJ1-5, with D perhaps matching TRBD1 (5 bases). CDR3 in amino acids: CASSPLGTYQPQHF. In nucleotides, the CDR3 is TGCGCCAGCAGCCCCTTAGGGACTTATCAGCCCCAGCATTTT.